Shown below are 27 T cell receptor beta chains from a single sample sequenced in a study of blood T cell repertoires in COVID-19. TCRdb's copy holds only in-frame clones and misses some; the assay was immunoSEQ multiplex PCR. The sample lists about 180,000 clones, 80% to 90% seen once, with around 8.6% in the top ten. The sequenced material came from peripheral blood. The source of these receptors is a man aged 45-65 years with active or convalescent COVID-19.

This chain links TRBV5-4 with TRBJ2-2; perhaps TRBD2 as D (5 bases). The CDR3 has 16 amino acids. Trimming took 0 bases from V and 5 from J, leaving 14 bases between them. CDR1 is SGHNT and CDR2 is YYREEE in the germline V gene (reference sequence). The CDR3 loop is CASSLEDGILTGELFF. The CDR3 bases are TGTGCCAGCAGCTTGGAGGACGGGATTTTGACCGGGGAGCTGTTTTTT.

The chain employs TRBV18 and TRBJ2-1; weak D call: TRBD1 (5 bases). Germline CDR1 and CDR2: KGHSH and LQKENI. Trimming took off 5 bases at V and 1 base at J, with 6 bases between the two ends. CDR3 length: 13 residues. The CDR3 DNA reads TGTGCCAGCTCAAGGGGTTCCTACAATGAGCAGTTCTTC. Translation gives CASSRGSYNEQFF.

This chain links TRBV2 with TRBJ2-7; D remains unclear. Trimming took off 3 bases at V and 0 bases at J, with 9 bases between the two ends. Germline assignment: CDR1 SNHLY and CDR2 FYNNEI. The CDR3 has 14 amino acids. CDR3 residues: CASSERAPSYEQYF. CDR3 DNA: TGTGCCAGCAGTGAGCGTGCCCCCTCCTACGAGCAGTACTTC.

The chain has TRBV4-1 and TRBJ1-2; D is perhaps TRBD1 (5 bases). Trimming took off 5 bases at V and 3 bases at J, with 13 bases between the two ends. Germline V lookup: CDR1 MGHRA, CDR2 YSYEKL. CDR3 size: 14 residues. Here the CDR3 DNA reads TGCGCCAGCAGCTCCGGAGGGGTTGACTATGGCTACACCTTC. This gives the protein CASSSGGVDYGYTF.

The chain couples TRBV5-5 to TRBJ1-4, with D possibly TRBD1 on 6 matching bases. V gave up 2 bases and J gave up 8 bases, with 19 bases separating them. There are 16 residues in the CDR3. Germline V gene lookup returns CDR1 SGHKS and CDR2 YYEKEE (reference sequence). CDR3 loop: CASSFERGGVREKLFF. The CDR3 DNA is TGTGCCAGCAGCTTTGAGAGGGGGGGCGTTCGGGAAAAACTGTTTTTT.

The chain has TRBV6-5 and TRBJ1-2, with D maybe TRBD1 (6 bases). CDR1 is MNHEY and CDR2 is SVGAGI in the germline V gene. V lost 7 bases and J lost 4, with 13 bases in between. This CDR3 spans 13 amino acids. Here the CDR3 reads CASTLDRRYGYTF. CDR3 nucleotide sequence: TGTGCCAGCACTTTAGACAGGCGCTATGGCTACACCTTC.

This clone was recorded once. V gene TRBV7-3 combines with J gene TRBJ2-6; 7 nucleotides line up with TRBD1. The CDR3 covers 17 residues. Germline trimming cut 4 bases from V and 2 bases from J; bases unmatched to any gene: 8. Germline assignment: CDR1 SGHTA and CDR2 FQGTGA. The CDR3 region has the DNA TGTGCCAGCAGCTCCGAGACAGGGCAAGCTGGGGCCAACGTCCTGACTTTC. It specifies CASSSETGQAGANVLTF. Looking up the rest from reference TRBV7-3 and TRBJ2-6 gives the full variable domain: GAGVSQTPSNKVTEKGKYVELRCDPISGHTALYWYRQSLGQGPEFLIYFQGTGAADDSGLPNDRFFAVRPEGSVSTLKIQRTERGDSAVYLCASSSETGQAGANVLTFGAGSRLTVL.

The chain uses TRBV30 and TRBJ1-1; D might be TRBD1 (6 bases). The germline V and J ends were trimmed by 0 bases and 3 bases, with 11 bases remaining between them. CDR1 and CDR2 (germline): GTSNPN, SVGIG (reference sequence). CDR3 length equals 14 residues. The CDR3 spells CAWSVQRQDTEAFF. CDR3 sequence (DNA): TGTGCCTGGAGTGTCCAGAGACAGGACACTGAAGCTTTCTTT.

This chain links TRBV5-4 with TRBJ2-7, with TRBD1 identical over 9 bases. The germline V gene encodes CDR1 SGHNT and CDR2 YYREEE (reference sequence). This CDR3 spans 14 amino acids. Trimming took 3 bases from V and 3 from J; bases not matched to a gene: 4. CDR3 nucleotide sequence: TGTGCCAGCAGCTACCGGACAGGGGACTACGAGCAGTACTTC. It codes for CASSYRTGDYEQYF.

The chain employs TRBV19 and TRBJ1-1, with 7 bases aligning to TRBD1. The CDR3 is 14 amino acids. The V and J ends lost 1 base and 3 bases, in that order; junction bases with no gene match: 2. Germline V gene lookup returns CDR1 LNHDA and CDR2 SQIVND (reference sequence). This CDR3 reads CASSIGQGDTEAFF. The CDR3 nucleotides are TGTGCCAGTAGTATAGGGCAGGGGGACACTGAAGCTTTCTTT.

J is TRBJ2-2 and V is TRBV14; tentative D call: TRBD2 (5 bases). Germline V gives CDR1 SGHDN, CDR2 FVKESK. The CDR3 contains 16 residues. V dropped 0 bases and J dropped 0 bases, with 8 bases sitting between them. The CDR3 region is CASSQEGSSNTGELFF. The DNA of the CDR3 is TGTGCCAGCAGCCAAGAGGGGAGTTCGAACACCGGGGAGCTGTTTTTT.

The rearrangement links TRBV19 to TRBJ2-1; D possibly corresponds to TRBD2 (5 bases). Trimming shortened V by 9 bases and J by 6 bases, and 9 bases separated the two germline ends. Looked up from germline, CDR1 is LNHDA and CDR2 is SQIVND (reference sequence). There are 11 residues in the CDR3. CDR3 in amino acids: CASGVANEQFF. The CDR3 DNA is TGTGCCAGCGGGGTAGCCAATGAGCAGTTCTTC.

CDR3 DNA: TGTGCCAGCAGTTACCCCCAGGGACAGGGGTTTGGCTACACCTTC. Translated: CASSYPQGQGFGYTF. This chain joins TRBV6-5 and TRBJ1-2, with 10 bases fitting TRBD1. J lost 7 bases, V lost 2 bases, and 7 bases had no gene match. The CDR3 spans 15 residues. Per germline, CDR1 MNHEY and CDR2 SVGAGI.

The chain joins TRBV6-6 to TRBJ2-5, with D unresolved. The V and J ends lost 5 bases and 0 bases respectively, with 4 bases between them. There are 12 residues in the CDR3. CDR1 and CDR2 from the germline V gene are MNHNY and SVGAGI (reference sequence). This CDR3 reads CASSLDQETQYF. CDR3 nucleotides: TGTGCCAGCAGTCTAGACCAAGAGACCCAGTACTTC.

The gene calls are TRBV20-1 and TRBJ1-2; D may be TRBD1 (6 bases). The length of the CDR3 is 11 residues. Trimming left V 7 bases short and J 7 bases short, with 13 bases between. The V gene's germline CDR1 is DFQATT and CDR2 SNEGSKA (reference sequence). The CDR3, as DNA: TGCAGTGTTCTACAGGGTATTGGCTACACCTTC. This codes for CSVLQGIGYTF.

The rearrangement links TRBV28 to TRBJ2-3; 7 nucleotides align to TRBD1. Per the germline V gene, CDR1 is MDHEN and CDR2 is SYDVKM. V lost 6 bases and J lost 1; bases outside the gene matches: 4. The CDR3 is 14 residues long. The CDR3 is CASSHDRGTDTQYF. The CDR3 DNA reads TGTGCCAGCAGCCACGACAGGGGCACAGATACGCAGTATTTT.

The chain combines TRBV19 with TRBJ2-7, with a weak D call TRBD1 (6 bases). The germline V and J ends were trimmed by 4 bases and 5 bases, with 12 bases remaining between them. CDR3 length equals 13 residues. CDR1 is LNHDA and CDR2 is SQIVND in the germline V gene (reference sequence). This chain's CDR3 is CASSKDRGDEQYF. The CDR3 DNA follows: TGTGCCAGTAGTAAGGACAGAGGCGACGAGCAGTACTTC. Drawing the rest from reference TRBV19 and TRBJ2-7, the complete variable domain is DGGITQSPKYLFRKEGQNVTLSCEQNLNHDAMYWYRQDPGQGLRLIYYSQIVNDFQKGDIAEGYSVSREKKESFPLTVTSAQKNPTAFYLCASSKDRGDEQYFGPGTRLTVT.

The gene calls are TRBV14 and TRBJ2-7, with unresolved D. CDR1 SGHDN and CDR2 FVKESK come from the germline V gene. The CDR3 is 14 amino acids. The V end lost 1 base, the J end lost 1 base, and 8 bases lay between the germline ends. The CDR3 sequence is CASSQVAVSYEQYF. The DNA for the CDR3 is TGTGCCAGCAGCCAAGTGGCAGTTTCCTACGAGCAGTACTTC.

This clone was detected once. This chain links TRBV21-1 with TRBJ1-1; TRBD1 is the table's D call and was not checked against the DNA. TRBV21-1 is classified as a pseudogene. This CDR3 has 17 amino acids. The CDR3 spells CASKGERQGYLNTEAFF. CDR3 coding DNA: TGTGCCAGCAAGGGGGAAAGACAGGGGTATTTGAACACTGAAGCTTTCTTT.

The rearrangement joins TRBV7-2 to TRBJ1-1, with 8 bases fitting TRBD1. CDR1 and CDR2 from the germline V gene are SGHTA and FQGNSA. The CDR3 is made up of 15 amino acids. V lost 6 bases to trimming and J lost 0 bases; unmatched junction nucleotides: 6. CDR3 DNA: TGTGCCAGCAGACCCGGGACAGGTTTGAACACTGAAGCTTTCTTT. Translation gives CASRPGTGLNTEAFF.

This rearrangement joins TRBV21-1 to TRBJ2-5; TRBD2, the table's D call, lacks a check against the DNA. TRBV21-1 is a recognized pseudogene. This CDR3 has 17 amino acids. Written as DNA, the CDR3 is TGTGCCAGCAGCAAAGATTCTTGGGGGGTAGAGGAGGAGACCCAGTACTTC. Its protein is CASSKDSWGVEEETQYF.

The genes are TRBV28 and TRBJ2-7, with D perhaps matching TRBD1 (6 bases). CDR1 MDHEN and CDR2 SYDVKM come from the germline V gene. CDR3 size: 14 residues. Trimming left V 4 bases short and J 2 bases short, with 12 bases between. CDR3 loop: CASSSHQGPYEQYF. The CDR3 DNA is TGTGCCAGCAGTTCTCACCAGGGGCCCTACGAGCAGTACTTC.

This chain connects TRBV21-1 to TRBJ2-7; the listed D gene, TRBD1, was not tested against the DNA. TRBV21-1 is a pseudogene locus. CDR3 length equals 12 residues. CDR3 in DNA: TGTGCCAGCAGCAAAGAAGGGGGCGAGCAGTACTTC. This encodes CASSKEGGEQYF.

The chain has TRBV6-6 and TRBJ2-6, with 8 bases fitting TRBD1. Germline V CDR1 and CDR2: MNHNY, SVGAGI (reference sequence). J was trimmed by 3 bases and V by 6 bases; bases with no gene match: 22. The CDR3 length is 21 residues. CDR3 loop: CASSYDERTGQGRSGANVLTF. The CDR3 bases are TGTGCCAGCAGCTACGACGAGAGAACCGGACAGGGACGGAGTGGGGCCAACGTCCTGACTTTC.

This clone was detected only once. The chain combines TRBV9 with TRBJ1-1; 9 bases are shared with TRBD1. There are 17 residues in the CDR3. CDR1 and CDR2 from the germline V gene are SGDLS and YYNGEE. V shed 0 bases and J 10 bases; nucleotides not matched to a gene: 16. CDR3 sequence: CASSVEPGGGQGKVAFF. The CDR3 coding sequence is TGTGCCAGCAGCGTAGAGCCGGGTGGGGGACAGGGTAAAGTAGCTTTCTTT.

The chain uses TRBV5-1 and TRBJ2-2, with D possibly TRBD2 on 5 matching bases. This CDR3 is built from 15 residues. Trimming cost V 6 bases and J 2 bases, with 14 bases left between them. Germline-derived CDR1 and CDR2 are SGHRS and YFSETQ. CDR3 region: CASTPAGINTGELFF. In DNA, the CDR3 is TGCGCCAGCACCCCGGCCGGGATTAACACCGGGGAGCTGTTTTTT.

CDR3 in amino acids: CASSPDRITQYF. CDR3 coding DNA: TGCGCCAGCAGCCCTGACAGAATCACGCAGTATTTT. This chain joins TRBV4-3 and TRBJ2-3; tentatively, D is TRBD1 (5 bases). This CDR3 contains 12 residues. Germline CDR1 and CDR2: LGHNA and YSLEER. With 4 bases removed from V and 9 bases from J, the gap between germline ends came to 11 bases.